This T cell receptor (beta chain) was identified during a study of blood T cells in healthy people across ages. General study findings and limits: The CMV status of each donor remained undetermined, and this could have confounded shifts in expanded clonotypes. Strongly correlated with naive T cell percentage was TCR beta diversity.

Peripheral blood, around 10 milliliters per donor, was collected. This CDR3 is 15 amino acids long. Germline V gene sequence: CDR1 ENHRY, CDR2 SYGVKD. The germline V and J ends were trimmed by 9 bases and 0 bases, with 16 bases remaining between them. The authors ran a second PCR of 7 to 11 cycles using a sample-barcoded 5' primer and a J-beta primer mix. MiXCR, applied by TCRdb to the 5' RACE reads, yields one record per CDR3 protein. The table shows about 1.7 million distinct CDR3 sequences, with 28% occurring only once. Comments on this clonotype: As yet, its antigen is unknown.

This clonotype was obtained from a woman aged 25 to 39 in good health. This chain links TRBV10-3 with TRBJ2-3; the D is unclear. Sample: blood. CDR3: CAISSGSASTDTQYF. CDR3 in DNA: TGTGCCATTTCTTCGGGCTCAGCTAGCACAGATACGCAGTATTTT.